This T cell receptor beta chain was found in a study of T cells after yellow fever vaccination. Background on the study: SMART-Seq v4 Ultra Low Input handled preparation of low-cell-number fractions. Study results and caveats: Contaminants from the bulk population, in the form of abundant clonotypes, could be found in FACS-sorted repertoires. It was the secondary response that reached its peak faster, day 5 versus 15, but it was weaker. Once the booster was given, most primary-vaccination clones reappeared, at approximately 97% for CD4 and 85% to 90% for CD8.

V trimming: 3 bases; J trimming: 2 bases; junction bases outside the gene matches: 6. CDR3 size: 15 residues. Germline assignment: CDR1 LGHNA and CDR2 YSLEER. TCRdb analysed the 5' RACE reads with MiXCR anew, one entry per CDR3 protein. The data contain approximately 610,000 distinct CDR3 sequences, about a sixth of them singletons. This clonotype appeared a few times. The antigen is undetermined. The sequence came from a man between 18 and 35 years old who received the YFV17D yellow fever vaccine. The sequenced sample was PBMCs, obtained less than 6 days after the first yellow fever vaccination. This chain connects TRBV4-3 to TRBJ1-2, with 7 bases matching TRBD1. The chain's CDR3 is CASSHGSGGNYGYTF. The CDR3 coding sequence is TGCGCCAGCAGCCACGGTTCAGGGGGGAACTATGGCTACACCTTC.